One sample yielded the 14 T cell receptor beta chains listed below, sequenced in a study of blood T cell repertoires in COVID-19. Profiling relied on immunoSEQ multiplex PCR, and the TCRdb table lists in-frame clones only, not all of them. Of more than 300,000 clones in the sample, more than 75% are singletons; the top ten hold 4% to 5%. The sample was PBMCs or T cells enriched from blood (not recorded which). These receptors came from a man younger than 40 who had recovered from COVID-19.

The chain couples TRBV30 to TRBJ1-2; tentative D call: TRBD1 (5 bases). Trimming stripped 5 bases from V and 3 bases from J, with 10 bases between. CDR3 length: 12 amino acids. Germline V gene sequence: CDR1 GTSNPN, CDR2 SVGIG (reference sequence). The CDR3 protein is CAWLRVYYGYTF. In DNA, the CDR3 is TGTGCCTGGCTCAGGGTCTACTATGGCTACACCTTC.

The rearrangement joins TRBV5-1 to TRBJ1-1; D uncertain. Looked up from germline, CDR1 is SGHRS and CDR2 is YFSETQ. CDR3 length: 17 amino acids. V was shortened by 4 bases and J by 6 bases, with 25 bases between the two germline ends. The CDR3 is CASSRGIRTDERAEAFF. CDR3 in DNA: TGCGCCAGCAGCCGGGGTATTAGGACGGATGAACGGGCTGAAGCTTTCTTT.

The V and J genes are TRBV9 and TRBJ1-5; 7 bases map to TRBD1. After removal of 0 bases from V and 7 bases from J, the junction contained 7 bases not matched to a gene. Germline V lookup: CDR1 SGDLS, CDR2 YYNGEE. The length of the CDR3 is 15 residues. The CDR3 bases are TGTGCCAGCAGCGTAGGGGGACAGATCTCGCAGCCCCAGCATTTT. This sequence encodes CASSVGGQISQPQHF.

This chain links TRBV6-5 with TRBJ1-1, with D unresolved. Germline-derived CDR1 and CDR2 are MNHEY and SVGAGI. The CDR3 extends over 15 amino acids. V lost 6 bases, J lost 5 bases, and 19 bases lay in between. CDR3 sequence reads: CASSSRSGRLTEAFF. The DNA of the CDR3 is TGTGCCAGCAGCTCCCGTTCGGGGAGGTTAACTGAAGCTTTCTTT.

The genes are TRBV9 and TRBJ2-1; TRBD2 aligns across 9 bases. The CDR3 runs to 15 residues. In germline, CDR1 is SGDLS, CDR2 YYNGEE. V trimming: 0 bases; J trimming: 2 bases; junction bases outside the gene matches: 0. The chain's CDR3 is CASSVASGTYNEQFF. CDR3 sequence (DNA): TGTGCCAGCAGCGTAGCTAGCGGGACCTACAATGAGCAGTTCTTC.

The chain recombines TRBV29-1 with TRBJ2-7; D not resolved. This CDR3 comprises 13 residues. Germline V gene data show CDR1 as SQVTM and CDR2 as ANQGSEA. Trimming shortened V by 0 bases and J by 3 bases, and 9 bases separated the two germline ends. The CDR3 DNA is TGCAGCGTTGAAGATGGAGTAGGCTACGAGCAGTACTTC. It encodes CSVEDGVGYEQYF.

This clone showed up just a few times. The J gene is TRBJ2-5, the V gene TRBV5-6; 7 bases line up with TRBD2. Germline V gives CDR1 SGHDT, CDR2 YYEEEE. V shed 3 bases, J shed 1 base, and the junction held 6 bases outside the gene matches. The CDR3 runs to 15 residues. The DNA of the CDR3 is TGTGCCAGCAGCTCCTGGGGCGGGAGCCAAGAGACCCAGTACTTC. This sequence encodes CASSSWGGSQETQYF. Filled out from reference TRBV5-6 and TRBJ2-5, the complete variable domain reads DAGVTQSPTHLIKTRGQQVTLRCSPKSGHDTVSWYQQALGQGPQFIFQYYEEEERQRGNFPDRFSGHQFPNYSSELNVNALLLGDSALYLCASSSWGGSQETQYFGPGTRLLVL.

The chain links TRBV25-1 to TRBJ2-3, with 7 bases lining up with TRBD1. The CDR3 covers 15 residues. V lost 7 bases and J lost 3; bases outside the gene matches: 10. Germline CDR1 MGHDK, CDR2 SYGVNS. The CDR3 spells CASTHRTGLTDTQYF. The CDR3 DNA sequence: TGTGCCAGCACCCACCGGACAGGTTTGACAGATACGCAGTATTTT.

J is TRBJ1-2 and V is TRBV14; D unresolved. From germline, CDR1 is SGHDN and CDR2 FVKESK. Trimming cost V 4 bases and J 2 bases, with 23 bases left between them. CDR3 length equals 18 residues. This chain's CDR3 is CASSPSYARLPSNYGYTF. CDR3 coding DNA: TGTGCCAGCAGCCCGTCTTACGCGCGACTACCTTCAAACTATGGCTACACCTTC. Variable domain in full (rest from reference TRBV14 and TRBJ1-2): EAGVTQFPSHSVIEKGQTVTLRCDPISGHDNLYWYRRVMGKEIKFLLHFVKESKQDESGMPNNRFLAERTGGTYSTLKVQPAELEDSGVYFCASSPSYARLPSNYGYTFGSGTRLTVV.

The CDR3 is CASSYLDGGEDTQYF. As DNA, the CDR3 is TGTGCCAGCAGTTACCTGGACGGCGGGGAAGATACGCAGTATTTT. The V call is TRBV6-2 or TRBV6-3, the J call TRBJ2-3; TRBD2 might be the D (6 bases). The V end lost 2 bases, the J end lost 5 bases, and 14 bases lay between the germline ends. Germline CDR1 is MNHEY and CDR2 is SVGEGT. This CDR3 is 15 amino acids long.

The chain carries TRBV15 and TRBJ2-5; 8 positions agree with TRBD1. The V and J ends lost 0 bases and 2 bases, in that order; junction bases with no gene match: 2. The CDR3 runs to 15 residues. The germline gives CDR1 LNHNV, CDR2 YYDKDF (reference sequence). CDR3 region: CATSRERTGQETQYF. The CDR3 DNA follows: TGTGCCACCAGCAGAGAGAGGACAGGGCAAGAGACCCAGTACTTC.

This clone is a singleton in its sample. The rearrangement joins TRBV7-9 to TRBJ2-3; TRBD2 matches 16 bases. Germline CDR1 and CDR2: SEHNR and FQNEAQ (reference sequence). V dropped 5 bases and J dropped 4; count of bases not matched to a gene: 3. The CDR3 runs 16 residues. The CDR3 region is CASSGGTSGRADTQYF. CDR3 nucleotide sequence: TGTGCCAGCAGCGGCGGGACTAGCGGGAGGGCAGATACGCAGTATTTT.

CDR3 in amino acids: CASSLMRGQTNEKLFF. Written as DNA, the CDR3 is TGCGCCAGCAGCCTCATGAGAGGACAGACTAATGAAAAACTGTTTTTT. This sequence joins TRBV4-1 and TRBJ1-4, with D possibly matching TRBD1 (6 bases). With 4 bases removed from V and 2 bases from J, the gap between germline ends came to 14 bases. Germline V gene sequence: CDR1 MGHRA, CDR2 YSYEKL. The CDR3 has 16 amino acids.

The CDR3 region has the DNA TGTGCCAGCAGCGTAGAGGAACTGGGACTAGCGGGAGGAACCCAAGAGACCCAGTACTTC. Translating gives CASSVEELGLAGGTQETQYF. This sequence joins TRBV9 and TRBJ2-5, with 15 bases aligning to TRBD2. Germline CDR1 reads SGDLS; CDR2 reads YYNGEE. The CDR3 consists of 20 residues. V was clipped by 0 bases and J by 1 base; unmatched bases: 10. Filled out from reference TRBV9 and TRBJ2-5, the complete variable domain reads DSGVTQTPKHLITATGQRVTLRCSPRSGDLSVYWYQQSLDQGLQFLIQYYNGEERAKGNILERFSAQQFPDLHSELNLSSLELGDSALYFCASSVEELGLAGGTQETQYFGPGTRLLVL.